These 18 T cell receptor beta chains were sequenced from one sample in a study of post-analysis software for immune sequencing data. Findings and limits, study-wide: In patients, about 5 TRBV segments were more frequent than in controls, with TRBV5-6, TRBV5-1 and TRBV20-1 among them.

No cognate antigen is known for these TCRs. TCR beta cDNA libraries included unique molecular identifiers. TCRdb itself ran the PCR reads through MiXCR, one entry per CDR3 protein. The repertoire has about 820,000 distinct CDR3 sequences, around 53% of them found once; the top ten carry about 4.8%. Sequenced: blood. The source is a girl aged 10-17 years with multiple sclerosis.

The rearrangement links TRBV7-8 to TRBJ2-5, with unresolved D. V lost 1 base to trimming and J lost 2 bases, with 14 bases between them. The length of the CDR3 is 16 residues. The germline V gene encodes CDR1 SGHVS and CDR2 FQNEAQ. The CDR3 here is CASSLVRSALQETQYF. CDR3 bases: TGTGCCAGCAGCTTAGTACGCAGCGCCCTGCAAGAGACCCAGTACTTC.

This clonotype was observed once. This sequence joins TRBV4-2 and TRBJ2-5, with D tentatively TRBD1 (6 bases). Trimming shortened V by 1 base and J by 5 bases, and 14 bases separated the two germline ends. Germline V CDR1 and CDR2: LGHNA, YNFKEQ. This CDR3 contains 15 residues. This CDR3 reads CASSQVSGERETQYF. DNA for the CDR3: TGTGCCAGCAGCCAAGTGTCAGGGGAGAGGGAGACCCAGTACTTC.

This sequence joins TRBV2 and TRBJ2-3, with no clear D. The V and J ends lost 1 base and 1 base respectively, with 6 bases between them. The CDR3 covers 14 residues. Germline lookup yields CDR1 SNHLY and CDR2 FYNNEI. CDR3 DNA sequence: TGTGCCAGCAGTGAAGTTCAGGGCACAGATACGCAGTATTTT. It specifies CASSEVQGTDTQYF.

This chain uses TRBV6-6 with TRBJ2-7, with D possibly being TRBD2 (5 bases). Germline V gene sequence: CDR1 MNHNY, CDR2 SVGAGI (reference sequence). This CDR3 has 15 amino acids. With 6 bases removed from V and 4 bases from J, the gap between germline ends came to 19 bases. Here the CDR3 DNA reads TGTGCCAGCAGGGAGGACTCCCGTCCTGGATACGAGCAGTACTTC. Its protein product is CASREDSRPGYEQYF.

Concerning this clonotype itself: A junction end diverges from the germline sequence, so it may reflect a read error. J is TRBJ1-2 and V is TRBV9; D is undetermined. The CDR3 totals 15 residues. The V gene's germline CDR1 is SGDLS and CDR2 YYNGEE. The CDR3 region is CACSVEEGPNYGYTF. CDR3 in DNA: TGTGCCTGCAGCGTAGAGGAGGGCCCAAACTATGGCTACACCTTC.

This clonotype was seen a few times. The J gene is TRBJ2-5, the V gene TRBV12-3 or TRBV12-4, with a weak D call TRBD1 (6 bases). The CDR3 has 14 amino acids. V lost 3 bases and J lost 3, with 11 bases in between. DNA for the CDR3: TGTGCCAGCAGTTTCGCAGGGGTAGAAGAGACCCAGTACTTC. Encoded protein: CASSFAGVEETQYF.

This clonotype came up a few times. The CDR3 spells CASGQPYEQYF. The CDR3 DNA follows: TGTGCCAGTGGACAGCCCTACGAGCAGTACTTC. This chain connects TRBV19 to TRBJ2-7; possible D gene TRBD1, 6 bases. The germline V gene encodes CDR1 LNHDA and CDR2 SQIVND (reference sequence). This CDR3 spans 11 amino acids. The germline V and J ends were trimmed by 8 bases and 2 bases, with 7 bases remaining between them.

The DNA of the CDR3 is TGCGCCAGCTCTCCCGGGACAGGGGGCCCCCCTTCCTACGAGCAGTACTTC. Protein product: CASSPGTGGPPSYEQYF. The rearrangement joins TRBV4-1 to TRBJ2-7; TRBD1 agrees at 12 bases. CDR3 length: 17 residues. V lost 8 bases to trimming and J lost 1 base; unmatched junction nucleotides: 12. CDR1 is MGHRA and CDR2 is YSYEKL in the germline V gene.

The chain couples TRBV6-5 to TRBJ1-2; 9 bases are a match to TRBD1. Trimming at V came to 4 bases and at J to 5 bases, leaving 14 bases not matched to a gene. The CDR3 runs 17 residues. Germline V gene lookup returns CDR1 MNHEY and CDR2 SVGAGI. CDR3 region: CASSSKGQGAIRYGYTF. The CDR3 DNA reads TGTGCCAGCAGTTCAAAGGGACAGGGAGCGATTAGATATGGCTACACCTTC.

This chain connects TRBV20-1 to TRBJ2-3, with 7 bases lining up with TRBD2. The V and J ends lost 6 bases and 2 bases, in that order; junction bases with no gene match: 11. Germline assignment: CDR1 DFQATT and CDR2 SNEGSKA (reference sequence). CDR3 length: 15 residues. CDR3 region: CSARGDGSATDTQYF. The DNA of the CDR3 is TGCAGTGCACGGGGGGACGGCTCTGCCACAGATACGCAGTATTTT.

J is TRBJ2-7 and V is TRBV7-8; 9 bases map to TRBD2. The CDR3 consists of 14 residues. The germline V gene encodes CDR1 SGHVS and CDR2 FQNEAQ. The V segment lost 7 bases and the J segment 11 bases; nucleotides outside the gene matches: 15. CDR3 loop: CASIGLARVGRKYF. In DNA form, the CDR3 reads TGTGCCAGCATCGGACTAGCGAGGGTCGGGCGCAAGTACTTC.

In this sample, this clonotype turned up a few times. This sequence joins TRBV7-2 and TRBJ2-1, with D uncertain. V lost 5 bases, J lost 8 bases, and 10 bases lay in between. The CDR3 loop spans 12 amino acids. Germline-derived CDR1 and CDR2 are SGHTA and FQGNSA. The CDR3 protein is CASSTDLHEQFF. The CDR3 region has the DNA TGTGCCAGCAGCACCGACTTGCATGAGCAGTTCTTC.

This chain uses TRBV11-2 with TRBJ2-5, with D hard to call. The DNA matches TRBJ2-7 better at its end, which makes the J call doubtful. The CDR3 length is 14 residues. The germline gives CDR1 SGHAT, CDR2 FQNNGV. The CDR3 here is CASGLSEVGYEQYF. Here the CDR3 DNA reads TGTGCCAGCGGATTGAGCGAGGTGGGCTACGAGCAGTACTTC.

The rearrangement joins TRBV5-1 to TRBJ1-2; D gene unclear. Trimming left V 0 bases short and J 8 bases short, with 14 bases between. CDR3 size: 14 residues. Germline CDR1 SGHRS, CDR2 YFSETQ. For the CDR3, the DNA is TGCGCCAGCAGCTTGGATCGGGTAGCAGGCGGCTACACCTTC. Its protein product is CASSLDRVAGGYTF.

The chain joins TRBV2 to TRBJ2-5; D possibly corresponds to TRBD2 (5 bases). The V gene's germline CDR1 is SNHLY and CDR2 FYNNEI. Deletions cut 7 bases from V and 5 bases from J, with 14 bases between. This CDR3 region has 13 residues. DNA of the CDR3: TGTGCCAGCACCGGGATCTACGGGGAGACCCAGTACTTC. Encoded protein: CASTGIYGETQYF.

Worth noting for this clonotype: The junction shows a germline mismatch at one end, possibly a read error. V is TRBV12-3 or TRBV12-4 and J is TRBJ2-1; unclear D gene. The CDR3 runs to 11 residues. CDR3 protein: CAGSHGGEQFF. The CDR3, as DNA: TGTGCCGGCAGCCACGGTGGGGAGCAGTTCTTC.

This chain connects TRBV5-1 to TRBJ2-3, with 7 nucleotides matching TRBD1. Germline CDR1 SGHRS, CDR2 YFSETQ. The CDR3 covers 14 residues. Trimming at V came to 1 base and at J to 5 bases, leaving 4 bases not matched to a gene. In DNA form, the CDR3 reads TGCGCCAGCAGCTTGACAGGGGCCGAAGATACGCAGTATTTT. Amino acids: CASSLTGAEDTQYF.

The chain recombines TRBV3-1 with TRBJ2-5; D uncertain. In germline, CDR1 is LGHDT, CDR2 YNNKEL (reference sequence). This CDR3 is built from 15 residues. Between the trimmed V and J ends, which lost 1 base and 2 bases, there was a span of 11 bases. This CDR3 reads CASSQGPLVQETQYF. In nucleotides, the CDR3 is TGTGCCAGCAGCCAAGGGCCGCTAGTTCAAGAGACCCAGTACTTC.